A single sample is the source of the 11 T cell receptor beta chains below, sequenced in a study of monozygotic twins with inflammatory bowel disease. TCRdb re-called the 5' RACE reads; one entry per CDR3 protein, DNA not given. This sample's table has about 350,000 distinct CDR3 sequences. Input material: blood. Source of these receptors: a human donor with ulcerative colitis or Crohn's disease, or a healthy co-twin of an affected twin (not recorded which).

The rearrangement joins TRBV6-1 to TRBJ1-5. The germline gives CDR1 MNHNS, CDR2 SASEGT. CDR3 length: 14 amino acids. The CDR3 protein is CASRVKVSNQPQHF.

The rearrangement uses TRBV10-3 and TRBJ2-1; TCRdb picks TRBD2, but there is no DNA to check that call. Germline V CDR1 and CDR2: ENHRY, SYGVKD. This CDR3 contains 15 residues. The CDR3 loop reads CAISRLAGGSGEQFF.

The CDR3 reads CASSQDGTKNQPQHF. The chain recombines TRBV4-1 with TRBJ1-5; checking the TCRdb D call of TRBD1 is not possible without DNA. The CDR3 runs 15 residues. Looked up from germline, CDR1 is MGHRA and CDR2 is YSYEKL.

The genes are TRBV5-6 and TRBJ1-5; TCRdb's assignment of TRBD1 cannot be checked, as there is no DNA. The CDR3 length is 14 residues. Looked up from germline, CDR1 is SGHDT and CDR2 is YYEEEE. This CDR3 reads CASSRGAGNQPQHF.

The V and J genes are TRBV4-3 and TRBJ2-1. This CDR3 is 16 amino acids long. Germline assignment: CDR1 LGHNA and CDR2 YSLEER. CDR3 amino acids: CASSQDGVLAYNEQFF.

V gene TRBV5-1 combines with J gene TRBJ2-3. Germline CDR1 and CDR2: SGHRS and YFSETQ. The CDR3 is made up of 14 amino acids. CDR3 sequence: CASSLWASTDTQYF.

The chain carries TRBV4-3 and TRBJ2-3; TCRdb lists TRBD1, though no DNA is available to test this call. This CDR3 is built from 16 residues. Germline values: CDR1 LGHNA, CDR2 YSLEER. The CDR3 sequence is CASSQAGRLSTDTQYF.

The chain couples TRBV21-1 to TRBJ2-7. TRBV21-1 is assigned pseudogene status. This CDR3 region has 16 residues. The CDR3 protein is CASSKRSKTKKYEQYF.

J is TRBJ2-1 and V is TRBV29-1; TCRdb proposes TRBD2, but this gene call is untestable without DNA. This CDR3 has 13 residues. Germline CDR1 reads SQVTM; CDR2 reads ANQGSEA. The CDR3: CSGVAGAGNEQFF.

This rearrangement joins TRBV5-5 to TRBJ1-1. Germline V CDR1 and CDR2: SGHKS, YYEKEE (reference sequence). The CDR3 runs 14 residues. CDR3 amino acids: CASSLAWGSAEPFF.

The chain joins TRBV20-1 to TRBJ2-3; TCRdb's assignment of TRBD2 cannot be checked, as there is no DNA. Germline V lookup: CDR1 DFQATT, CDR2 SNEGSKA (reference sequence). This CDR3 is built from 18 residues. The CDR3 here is CSAFPLSVLAGGSDTQYF.